Below are 32 T cell receptor beta chains sequenced from a single sample in a study of T-cell reconstitution after alpha-beta-depleted transplantation in children. Library preparation (for TCRbeta) was performed with unique molecular identifiers. In TCRdb, the PCR reads were re-called with MiXCR into one record per CDR3 protein. The table lists around 580,000 distinct CDR3 sequences, under 30% of them singletons, with 13% to 15% in the top ten. Material: PBMCs, mostly from graft donor cells, obtained 360 days after TCRalphabeta/CD19-depleted stem cell transplant. The source of these receptors is a boy younger than two who had a stem cell transplant for acute myeloid leukemia, so the T cells may come from the graft donor.

This clonotype was recorded a few times. The chain's CDR3 is CSAGVGCYTDTQYF. The CDR3 DNA reads TGCAGTGCAGGGGTCGGGTGTTACACAGATACGCAGTATTTT. The V call is TRBV20-1, the J call TRBJ2-3; D is possibly TRBD1 (5 bases). V shed 6 bases and J shed 2 bases, with 15 bases lying between them. The CDR3 runs 14 residues. Germline values: CDR1 DFQATT, CDR2 SNEGSKA (reference sequence).

This chain uses TRBV6-5 with TRBJ2-5, with 7 positions matching TRBD2. The CDR3 contains 18 residues. CDR1 and CDR2 from the germline V gene are MNHEY and SVGAGI. V gave up 0 bases and J gave up 2 bases; unmatched junction bases: 12. In nucleotides, the CDR3 is TGTGCCAGCAGTTACTCGGGAGGGGATGGGGCCCTACAAGAGACCCAGTACTTC. It specifies CASSYSGGDGALQETQYF.

The chain carries TRBV6-2 or TRBV6-3 and TRBJ2-7, with D possibly matching TRBD2 (6 bases). V lost 2 bases and J lost 9, with 11 bases in between. CDR3 size: 12 residues. Germline V gene sequence: CDR1 MNHEY, CDR2 SVGEGT. This CDR3 is CASSYNPSVQYF. Here the CDR3 DNA reads TGTGCCAGCAGTTACAACCCTAGCGTGCAGTACTTC.

The CDR3 loop is CASSLLQPTGSLEQYF. CDR3 in DNA: TGTGCCAGCAGTTTATTACAACCGACAGGCTCCCTCGAGCAGTACTTC. This chain links TRBV27 with TRBJ2-7; tentatively, D is TRBD1 (6 bases). The CDR3 loop spans 16 amino acids. Trimming pared 1 base from V and 6 bases from J, leaving 19 bases between. CDR1 is MNHEY and CDR2 is SMNVEV in the germline V gene (reference sequence).

J is TRBJ2-1 and V is TRBV5-1; 7 bases align to TRBD1. V was pared by 4 bases and J by 2 bases, with 12 bases of the junction left unmatched. Germline CDR1 SGHRS, CDR2 YFSETQ. The CDR3 covers 17 residues. This chain's CDR3 is CASSPPGQSETYNEQFF. The CDR3 DNA reads TGCGCCAGCAGCCCTCCGGGACAGTCGGAAACCTACAATGAGCAGTTCTTC.

V and J are TRBV6-2 or TRBV6-3 and TRBJ2-7, with a weak D call TRBD1 (6 bases). The V gene's germline CDR1 is MNHEY and CDR2 SVGEGT. V gave up 8 bases and J gave up 0 bases, with 11 bases separating them. The CDR3 runs 13 residues. CDR3 in amino acids: CASERDISYEQYF. As DNA, the CDR3 is TGTGCCAGCGAGAGGGACATCTCCTACGAGCAGTACTTC.

The rearrangement joins TRBV11-2 to TRBJ2-5; no clear D gene. Germline V gives CDR1 SGHAT, CDR2 FQNNGV. V was cut by 5 bases and J by 2 bases, with 15 bases left in between. CDR3 length: 15 amino acids. CDR3 DNA sequence: TGTGCCAGCAGCCCCCTGCGGCGTCGGCAAGAGACCCAGTACTTC. It encodes CASSPLRRRQETQYF.

The chain joins TRBV12-3 or TRBV12-4 to TRBJ2-1; possible D gene TRBD2, 6 bases. This CDR3 is built from 15 residues. V lost 3 bases to trimming and J lost 5 bases, with 14 bases between them. In DNA, the CDR3 is TGTGCCAGCAGTTTGGGAGGCCGGAAGAACAATGAGCAGTTCTTC. This translates into CASSLGGRKNNEQFF.

This clonotype has more than one count but fewer than ten. V gene TRBV21-1 combines with J gene TRBJ2-7. TRBV21-1 corresponds to a pseudogene. The CDR3 has 16 residues. The DNA for the CDR3 is TGTGCCAGCAGCAATTTAAAGGCAACACTTAGATACGAGCAGTACTTC. It specifies CASSNLKATLRYEQYF.

The chain carries TRBV7-2 and TRBJ2-7; 8 nucleotides match TRBD2. J lost 2 bases, V lost 1 base, and 1 base had no gene match. In germline, CDR1 is SGHTA, CDR2 FQGNSA. This CDR3 spans 14 amino acids. CDR3 sequence (DNA): TGTGCCAGCAGCTTAGTGGGACTAGCCTACGAGCAGTACTTC. Its protein product is CASSLVGLAYEQYF. Filled out from reference TRBV7-2 and TRBJ2-7, the complete variable domain reads GAGVSQSPSNKVTEKGKDVELRCDPISGHTALYWYRQSLGQGLEFLIYFQGNSAPDKSGLPSDRFSAERTGGSVSTLTIQRTQQEDSAVYLCASSLVGLAYEQYFGPGTRLTVT.

This clonotype has just a few counts. This rearrangement joins TRBV6-6 to TRBJ1-1, with a tentative D call TRBD1 (5 bases). The V and J ends lost 5 bases and 8 bases respectively, with 12 bases between them. The CDR3 consists of 12 residues. Germline V gives CDR1 MNHNY, CDR2 SVGAGI (reference sequence). The CDR3 DNA reads TGTGCCAGCAGTCCTGGCCGGGGGGAAGCTTTCTTT. The encoded protein is CASSPGRGEAFF.

This sequence joins TRBV5-5 and TRBJ1-2; D is uncertain. The V gene's germline CDR1 is SGHKS and CDR2 YYEKEE (reference sequence). This CDR3 spans 15 amino acids. V was clipped by 0 bases and J by 7 bases, with 16 bases between them. CDR3: CASSLEGRRLGGYTF. For the CDR3, the DNA is TGTGCCAGCAGCTTGGAGGGCCGACGCCTTGGTGGCTACACCTTC.

The rearrangement uses TRBV6-1 and TRBJ1-5; 10 positions match TRBD1. The J segment lost 0 bases and the V segment lost 9 bases, leaving 5 bases of the junction unmatched. The CDR3 is 15 residues long. CDR1 is MNHNS, CDR2 SASEGT, per germline. The CDR3 DNA sequence: TGTGCCAGTTGGGACAGGGGCTATAGCAATCAGCCCCAGCATTTT. Translated, it gives CASWDRGYSNQPQHF.

This clonotype was counted ten times or more. The chain couples TRBV3-1 to TRBJ1-6; possible D gene TRBD1, 6 bases. V was cut by 0 bases and J by 4 bases, with 13 bases left in between. Germline CDR1 reads LGHDT; CDR2 reads YNNKEL (reference sequence). CDR3 length: 17 residues. CDR3 sequence: CASSQDSFQGYNSPLHF. The DNA of the CDR3 is TGTGCCAGCAGCCAAGATAGTTTTCAGGGGTATAATTCACCCCTCCACTTT.

V gene TRBV7-8 combines with J gene TRBJ2-1; D ambiguous. This CDR3 comprises 16 residues. Germline V gene sequence: CDR1 SGHVS, CDR2 FQNEAQ. V dropped 1 base and J dropped 2 bases, with 12 bases sitting between them. The CDR3 bases are TGTGCCAGCAGCTTAGGGCCCAAGCCCCCCTACAATGAGCAGTTCTTC. Encoded protein: CASSLGPKPPYNEQFF. The entire variable domain, with the rest obtained from reference TRBV7-8 and TRBJ2-1, is as follows: GAGVSQSPRYKVAKRGQDVALRCDPISGHVSLFWYQQALGQGPEFLTYFQNEAQLDKSGLPSDRFFAERPEGSVSTLKIQRTQQEDSAVYLCASSLGPKPPYNEQFFGPGTRLTVL.

V gene TRBV6-5 combines with J gene TRBJ1-2; D unclear. Germline V lookup: CDR1 MNHEY, CDR2 SVGAGI. With 6 bases removed from V and 0 bases from J, the gap between germline ends came to 14 bases. The CDR3 loop spans 15 amino acids. CDR3 protein: CASRPDRSPNYGYTF. The DNA of the CDR3 is TGTGCCAGCAGACCAGACCGTTCCCCTAACTATGGCTACACCTTC.

V gene TRBV6-5 combines with J gene TRBJ2-1; the D gene is possibly TRBD1 (5 bases). Per the germline V gene, CDR1 is MNHEY and CDR2 is SVGAGI. V shed 0 bases and J shed 10 bases, with 10 bases lying between them. The CDR3 spans 13 residues. The CDR3 reads CASSYSIGAEQFF. The CDR3 coding sequence is TGTGCCAGCAGTTACTCGATTGGGGCAGAGCAGTTCTTC.

The chain couples TRBV7-6 to TRBJ2-3, with 13 bases lining up with TRBD2. The junction had 3 bases not matched to a gene; V was cut back by 2 bases and J by 4 bases. The CDR3 is 16 amino acids. CDR1 is SGHVS, CDR2 FNYEAQ, per germline. CDR3: CASSLRTSGGADTQYF. The CDR3 region has the DNA TGTGCCAGCAGCTTACGGACTAGCGGGGGAGCAGATACGCAGTATTTT. Full variable domain (outside the CDR3, taken from reference TRBV7-6 and TRBJ2-3): GAGVSQSPRYKVTKRGQDVALRCDPISGHVSLYWYRQALGQGPEFLTYFNYEAQQDKSGLPNDRFSAERPEGSISTLTIQRTEQRDSAMYRCASSLRTSGGADTQYFGPGTRLTVL.

This clonotype came up a few times. The chain combines TRBV7-9 with TRBJ2-7; possibly TRBD2 for D (6 bases). The CDR3 spans 14 residues. Germline loops: CDR1 SEHNR, CDR2 FQNEAQ (reference sequence). Trimming stripped 10 bases from V and 5 bases from J, with 21 bases between. In DNA form, the CDR3 reads TGTGCCACTCGAGAGTCCGGGGGTAAAAACGAGCAGTACTTC. Translation: CATRESGGKNEQYF.

This clonotype came up a few times. This CDR3 is CSAMGGLTDTQYF. Written as DNA, the CDR3 is TGCAGTGCTATGGGGGGGTTGACAGATACGCAGTATTTT. V usage is TRBV20-1 and J usage is TRBJ2-3, with 7 bases fitting TRBD2. The CDR3 length is 13 residues. V gave up 4 bases and J gave up 3 bases; unmatched junction bases: 4. Germline CDR1 DFQATT, CDR2 SNEGSKA (reference sequence).

The genes are TRBV24-1 and TRBJ2-2, with a weak D call TRBD2 (6 bases). Trimming shortened V by 10 bases and J by 2 bases, and 13 bases separated the two germline ends. The length of the CDR3 is 14 residues. Per the germline V gene, CDR1 is KGHDR and CDR2 is SFDVKD. This CDR3 reads CATARRGNTGELFF. The DNA for the CDR3 is TGTGCCACTGCAAGGAGGGGAAACACCGGGGAGCTGTTTTTT.

This sequence joins TRBV29-1 and TRBJ1-4; 9 positions match TRBD1. This CDR3 has 12 residues. The J segment lost 5 bases and the V segment lost 6 bases, leaving 1 base of the junction unmatched. Per the germline V gene, CDR1 is SQVTM and CDR2 is ANQGSEA. CDR3 in DNA: TGCAGCGTACAGGGGGCCAATGAAAAACTGTTTTTT. It is translated as CSVQGANEKLFF.

In this sample, this clonotype turned up many times. This chain joins TRBV9 and TRBJ2-1; D might be TRBD2 (7 bases). The CDR3 covers 14 residues. The germline V and J ends were trimmed by 6 bases and 2 bases, with 12 bases remaining between them. Germline CDR1 reads SGDLS; CDR2 reads YYNGEE. CDR3 DNA: TGTGCCAGCAACGGGGGGCCCCCCTACAATGAGCAGTTCTTC. This sequence encodes CASNGGPPYNEQFF.

This clonotype turned up a few times. The chain joins TRBV2 to TRBJ2-7; D is uncertain. Germline loops: CDR1 SNHLY, CDR2 FYNNEI. The CDR3 has 14 amino acids. V dropped 0 bases and J dropped 4 bases, with 10 bases sitting between them. The CDR3 loop reads CASSEALMGYEQYV. CDR3 nucleotides: TGTGCCAGCAGTGAAGCGCTAATGGGATACGAGCAGTACGTC.

This clonotype was seen only a few times. The chain couples TRBV6-1 to TRBJ1-1, with TRBD1 matching over 9 bases. The CDR3 has 13 residues. Trimming took 8 bases from V and 1 from J; bases not matched to a gene: 2. Germline V gene data show CDR1 as MNHNS and CDR2 as SASEGT. The CDR3 sequence is CASWDRENTEAFF. For the CDR3, the DNA is TGTGCCAGCTGGGACAGGGAGAACACTGAAGCTTTCTTT.

This clonotype was counted at least ten times. The V and J genes are TRBV7-2 and TRBJ2-3, with 9 bases fitting TRBD2. Germline V gene data show CDR1 as SGHTA and CDR2 as FQGNSA. This CDR3 contains 16 residues. V gave up 5 bases and J gave up 2 bases; unmatched junction bases: 8. The DNA of the CDR3 is TGTGCCAGCAGCCTAAATAGCGGGGGTTTCACAGATACGCAGTATTTT. Translation: CASSLNSGGFTDTQYF.

This clonotype was seen a few times. This chain joins TRBV5-1 and TRBJ2-1, with D possibly matching TRBD2 (6 bases). V dropped 0 bases and J dropped 2 bases, with 12 bases sitting between them. Germline V lookup: CDR1 SGHRS, CDR2 YFSETQ. The CDR3 is made up of 16 amino acids. The CDR3 nucleotides are TGCGCCAGCAGCTTGGTCTCGGGGGTACCCTACAATGAGCAGTTCTTC. It specifies CASSLVSGVPYNEQFF.

This clonotype was picked up a small number of times. The genes are TRBV25-1 and TRBJ2-5; TRBD1 is a possible D gene (5 bases). Germline-derived CDR1 and CDR2 are MGHDK and SYGVNS. V was trimmed by 4 bases and J by 1 base, leaving 19 bases between them. The CDR3 runs to 17 residues. The CDR3 reads CASSVGARRGVQETQYF. In DNA form, the CDR3 reads TGTGCCAGCAGTGTTGGGGCTCGTAGAGGAGTCCAAGAGACCCAGTACTTC.

This clonotype occurred a few times. The chain links TRBV6-5 to TRBJ2-2; D gene ambiguous. V was shortened by 0 bases and J by 1 base, with 9 bases between the two germline ends. The CDR3 consists of 16 residues. Germline V gene sequence: CDR1 MNHEY, CDR2 SVGAGI. The CDR3 bases are TGTGCCAGCAGTTACTCGATCCAATGGAACACCGGGGAGCTGTTTTTT. As protein: CASSYSIQWNTGELFF.

The table lists this clonotype with a few counts. This chain uses TRBV7-8 with TRBJ2-5; perhaps TRBD1 as D (6 bases). Per germline, CDR1 SGHVS and CDR2 FQNEAQ. Trimming pared 5 bases from V and 3 bases from J, leaving 10 bases between. The CDR3 runs 13 residues. CDR3 region: CASSQQGEETQYF. The CDR3 DNA is TGTGCCAGCAGCCAACAGGGTGAAGAGACCCAGTACTTC.

This clonotype was observed a handful of times. This chain connects TRBV20-1 to TRBJ2-7; TRBD2 agrees at 9 bases. Germline values: CDR1 DFQATT, CDR2 SNEGSKA (reference sequence). The CDR3 contains 15 residues. The trim removed 0 bases at V and 1 base at J, leaving 4 bases unmatched. Here the CDR3 DNA reads TGCAGTGCTAGAGATCGGACTAGCGTGTCCTACGAGCAGTACTTC. Encoded protein: CSARDRTSVSYEQYF.

The table lists this clonotype with many counts. This chain joins TRBV28 and TRBJ2-7, with D possibly being TRBD2 (5 bases). The germline gives CDR1 MDHEN, CDR2 SYDVKM. The germline V and J ends were trimmed by 8 bases and 2 bases, with 10 bases remaining between them. This CDR3 comprises 12 residues. CDR3 DNA sequence: TGTGCCAGCGCCGGGATAACCTACGAGCAGTACGTC. This codes for CASAGITYEQYV.